This T cell receptor beta chain was sequenced during a study of OX40 agonist ivuxolimab in advanced cancers. Looking at the study overall: Ivuxolimab was an agonistic, fully human IgG2 monoclonal antibody directed against OX40 (CD134), a costimulatory receptor. The paper describes the monotherapy dose-escalation part (N ≈ 52 patients) of the phase I trial of ivuxolimab. Partial responses were achieved by three dose-escalation patients, of whom one had hepatocellular carcinoma and two had cutaneous melanoma. Of the approximately 50 dose-escalation patients, hepatocellular carcinoma was present in around 20, melanoma in approximately 15, renal cell carcinoma in 9 and head and neck cancer in 9. Intravenous ivuxolimab was administered to patients every 2 weeks at six dose levels: 0.01, 0.1, 0.3, 1.5, 3 and 10 mg/kg. A male proportion of 82.7% and a mean age of roughly 55 years, ranging from roughly 23 to 79, were recorded for the dose-escalation cohort. The point of sequencing TCRbeta in the periphery was to test whether ivuxolimab changed TCR sequence diversity and drove clonal T-cell expansion. Patients were allowed to have had prior anti-PD-1, anti-PD-L1 or anti-CTLA-4 therapy, and 40% of the dose-escalation patients had previously received checkpoint inhibitors. The study at large found these results: After ivuxolimab, expanded clones were on average more numerous among CD8+ T cells than among CD4+ T cells. Low levels of normalized T-cell clonal expansion were also seen in some patients who did not respond. In the 0.1-3.0 mg/kg groups, partial responders were among the patients with the lowest normalized peripheral clonal expansion, particularly in CD8+ T cells. The antigen specificity of the clonally expanded peripheral T cells was not determined. Clonal expansion of both CD4+ and CD8+ blood T cells was observed from baseline to week 6 at doses 0.1 to 3.0 mg/kg.

To sequence the TCRbeta CDR3 region, genomic DNA was isolated from the sorted cells. The immunoSEQ Assay was used for sequencing of TCRbeta CDR3 regions. TCRdb took over this immuneACCESS table, retaining in-frame rearrangements with V and J assigned. Such tables are incomplete; in checked studies, under half of the missing clones stem from an unresolved V gene, and the remainder is unexplained. The sample table lists approximately 81,000 clones, around 89% of them with a count of one. Approximately 0.45% of the sample rests with the top ten. Worth noting for this clone: Its antigen specificity is not known. Per-nucleotide qualities are absent, and no much larger clonotype sits a single base away.

The trial excluded patients who had a history of autoimmune disease or who were on systemic immunosuppression. In every dose cohort, peripheral blood was drawn for TCR sequencing at baseline, cycle 4 day 1, and cycle 7 day 1. Samples were obtained from an open-label, multicenter, first-in-human phase I dose-escalation trial of ivuxolimab. Adults with locally advanced or metastatic melanoma, renal cell, hepatocellular, or head and neck squamous cell carcinoma were enrolled in the trial. CD4+ and CD8+ T cells were sorted separately from peripheral blood before TCR sequencing. From the cysteine up to the phenylalanine, the CDR3 has a length of 15 residues. The entry retains the CDR3 DNA only, 45 bases that are in frame from base 1. The germline V end is reduced by 4 bases and the J end by 4 bases; junction bases left unmatched: 8. CDR1 and CDR2 are read off the germline V gene as SGDLS and YYNGEE.

The chain is made from TRBV9 and TRBJ2-7; TRBD1 agrees with 10 junctional bases. The sequence was collected from an adult with an advanced solid tumor such as melanoma, head and neck, liver or kidney cancer. Sequenced material: CD4+ or CD8+ T cells sorted from blood, taken in a trial of the OX40 agonist ivuxolimab. Read as DNA, the sequence is TGTGCCAGCAGCCAGAGCGGGACAGGGGATTACGAGCAGTACTTC. It specifies CASSQSGTGDYEQYF.